This T cell receptor (beta chain) was found in a study of spatial heterogeneity in lung cancer. The CDR3 length is 17 residues. The germline gives CDR1 SGHKS, CDR2 YYEKEE (reference sequence). Trimming cost V 1 base and J 3 bases, with 19 bases left between them. On each TCR cDNA molecule, a unique molecular identifier was present. TCRdb processed the 5' RACE reads anew with MiXCR; each CDR3 protein has one entry. The sample gives tens of thousands of distinct CDR3 sequences, 7% to 10% of which show up once; about 16% is in the top ten. Time point in this sample: sample taken at primary tumor resection. The input material, whole RNA from tumor, nontumor lung or frozen PBMC, was sequenced unsorted.

This material consisted of PBMCs, taken at surgery. The chain couples TRBV5-5 to TRBJ1-1; the D is unclear. The sequence was obtained from a female donor with early-stage non-small cell lung cancer. The CDR3 DNA follows: TGTGCCAGCAGCTTGTCATCACCGAAAGGGCAGTACACTGAAGCTTTCTTT. Translation gives CASSLSSPKGQYTEAFF.